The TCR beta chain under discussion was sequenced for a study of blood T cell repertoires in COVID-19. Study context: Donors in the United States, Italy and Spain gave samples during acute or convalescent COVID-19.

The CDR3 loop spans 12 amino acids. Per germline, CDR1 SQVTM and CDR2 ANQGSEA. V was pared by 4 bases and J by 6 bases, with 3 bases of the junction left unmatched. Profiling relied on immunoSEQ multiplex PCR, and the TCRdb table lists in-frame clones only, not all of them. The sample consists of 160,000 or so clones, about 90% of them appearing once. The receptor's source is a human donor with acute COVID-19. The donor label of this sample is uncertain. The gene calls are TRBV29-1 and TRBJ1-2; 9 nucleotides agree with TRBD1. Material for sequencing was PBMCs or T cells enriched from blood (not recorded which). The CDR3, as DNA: TGCAGCGTTGTACAGGGGGCTCATGGCTACACCTTC. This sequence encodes CSVVQGAHGYTF.